This paragraph covers one T cell receptor (beta chain) sequence. Its antigen is still unknown. V gave up 8 bases and J gave up 2 bases; unmatched junction bases: 4. Germline values: CDR1 MNHNS, CDR2 SASEGT. The CDR3 contains 14 residues. Sequenced by immunoSEQ multiplex PCR; TCRdb stores in-frame clones only, minus some. The sample consists of about 43,000 clones, about nine tenths of them appearing once. Treatment was busulfan-fludarabine conditioning, a marrow graft, and cyclophosphamide on days +3 and +4. The data belong to a study of T cells after posttransplantation cyclophosphamide. The study, taken as a whole, reports: TRB overlap between skin or GI tissue T cells and blood was limited. Donor CD8+ memory clones often dominated recipient blood repertoires at later times. Recipient CMV seropositivity and CMV reactivation strongly tracked TRB clonality.

The sequencing used PBMCs, collected roughly 60 days after allogeneic stem cell transplant with posttransplant cyclophosphamide. The V and J genes are TRBV6-1 and TRBJ2-5; TRBD2 agrees at 11 bases. The sequence was collected from a male patient between 60 and 69 years old who received an allogeneic stem cell transplant from a related donor and was CMV-positive. Some T cells may have come from the graft donor. The CDR3 DNA sequence: TGTGCCAGCTATACTAGCGGGGGACAAGAGACCCAGTACTTC. Translated: CASYTSGGQETQYF.